The clone carrying this TCR beta chain was counted many times. As yet, its antigen is unknown. The CDR3 extends over 17 amino acids. V gave up 4 bases and J gave up 1 base; unmatched junction bases: 7. CDR1 is LGHNA and CDR2 is YSLEER in the germline V gene. The data are from a study of T cells after yellow fever vaccination. Across the whole study: Some fractions had low cell numbers, and these were prepared with SMART-Seq v4 Ultra Low Input.

Template switching by 5'RACE produced TCR cDNA, adding a universal primer site and UMIs. TCRdb processed the 5' RACE reads anew with MiXCR; each CDR3 protein has one entry. The table has around 320,000 distinct CDR3 sequences, around a tenth seen once; the top ten hold 3% to 3.5%. The study, taken as a whole, reports: Secondary responses were weaker yet peaked faster, day 5 versus 15. Among primary-vaccination clones, most reappeared after the booster, at approximately 96% for CD4 and more than 85% for CD8.

This TCR was recovered from a man in his late teens or twenties who received the YFV17D yellow fever vaccine. J is TRBJ2-3 and V is TRBV4-3; the match to TRBD2 covers 11 bases. The sequenced sample was CD4+ T cells sorted from PBMCs, obtained 45 days after the yellow fever booster vaccination. This CDR3 reads CASSRTLTSGGTDTQYF. CDR3 in DNA: TGCGCCAGCAGCCGCACGTTGACTAGCGGGGGCACAGATACGCAGTATTTT.